Presented here are 21 T cell receptor beta chains from one specimen sequenced in a study of blood T cell repertoires in COVID-19. Some clones are missing from TCRdb's copy, which holds only in-frame ones; the method was immunoSEQ multiplex PCR. The top ten clones hold 15% of a sample with some 250,000 clones, about 80% of them seen once. Input material: PBMCs or T cells enriched from blood (not recorded which). The receptors shown here come from a man aged 35-49 years who had recovered from COVID-19.

The J gene is TRBJ2-7, the V gene TRBV13; the D is unclear. V was cut by 4 bases and J by 3 bases, with 7 bases left in between. This CDR3 is 12 amino acids long. Per the germline V gene, CDR1 is PRHDT and CDR2 is FYEKMQ (reference sequence). The CDR3 is CASSSQFYEQYF. The DNA for the CDR3 is TGTGCCAGCAGCTCACAGTTCTACGAGCAGTACTTC.

The V and J genes are TRBV5-1 and TRBJ1-6, with 7 bases fitting TRBD1. J lost 11 bases, V lost 4 bases, and 15 bases had no gene match. The CDR3 is 16 residues long. Germline CDR1 reads SGHRS; CDR2 reads YFSETQ. CDR3 in DNA: TGCGCCAGCAGCCTAGGGGAAGCAGGGGGATTCCCACCCCTCCACTTT. It translates to CASSLGEAGGFPPLHF. Complete variable domain (other parts from reference TRBV5-1 and TRBJ1-6): KAGVTQTPRYLIKTRGQQVTLSCSPISGHRSVSWYQQTPGQGLQFLFEYFSETQRNKGNFPGRFSGRQFSNSRSEMNVSTLELGDSALYLCASSLGEAGGFPPLHFGNGTRLTVT.

This clone was recorded only once. The chain joins TRBV30 to TRBJ1-4, with TRBD1 matching over 8 bases. The CDR3 runs 12 residues. J lost 4 bases, V lost 7 bases, and 2 bases had no gene match. From germline, CDR1 is GTSNPN and CDR2 SVGIG (reference sequence). This CDR3 reads CALQGDNEKLFF. In nucleotides, the CDR3 is TGTGCCTTACAGGGGGATAATGAAAAACTGTTTTTT.

The J gene is TRBJ2-3, the V gene TRBV7-6, with TRBD2 matching 10 bases. V trimming: 1 base; J trimming: 6 bases; junction bases outside the gene matches: 7. The CDR3 is 16 residues long. CDR1 SGHVS and CDR2 FNYEAQ come from the germline V gene. The CDR3 spells CASSLVPSGRRDTQYF. Written as DNA, the CDR3 is TGTGCCAGCAGCTTAGTTCCTAGCGGGAGAAGGGATACGCAGTATTTT.

V gene TRBV4-2 combines with J gene TRBJ2-7, with TRBD2 matching 8 bases. The CDR3 runs to 16 residues. V lost 5 bases, J lost 4 bases, and 13 bases stayed unmatched. Germline V gene data show CDR1 as LGHNA and CDR2 as YNFKEQ. DNA of the CDR3: TGTGCCAGCAGCTCCAGCGGGAGCCTAAAGCGGTACGAGCAGTACTTC. Protein product: CASSSSGSLKRYEQYF.

The chain employs TRBV28 and TRBJ1-4, with 9 bases fitting TRBD1. Germline CDR1 reads MDHEN; CDR2 reads SYDVKM. There are 14 residues in the CDR3. Losses at the gene ends were 8 bases for V and 5 bases for J; bases not matched to a gene: 6. In DNA form, the CDR3 reads TGTGCCAGCGGGCCCGGGACAGGGAATGAAAAACTGTTTTTT. Its protein product is CASGPGTGNEKLFF.

The sample holds one count of this clone. The chain carries TRBV7-8 and TRBJ2-3, with D perhaps TRBD2 (5 bases). With 1 base removed from V and 9 bases from J, the gap between germline ends came to 20 bases. CDR3 length equals 16 residues. Germline CDR1 reads SGHVS; CDR2 reads FQNEAQ. The CDR3 DNA is TGTGCCAGCAGCTTAGGATCGGCGAGGGCCCAAGGGACGCAGTATTTT. Translation: CASSLGSARAQGTQYF.

The genes are TRBV29-1 and TRBJ2-5; TRBD1 matches at 9 bases. Germline CDR1 SQVTM, CDR2 ANQGSEA. Unmatched junction bases numbered 1, after V lost 4 bases and J lost 4 bases. CDR3 length: 12 residues. The CDR3 nucleotides read TGCAGCGTTGGGGGACAGGGAGAGACCCAGTACTTC. This sequence encodes CSVGGQGETQYF.

The chain links TRBV28 to TRBJ2-1; the D gene is possibly TRBD2 (6 bases). The CDR3 runs to 15 residues. Germline V lookup: CDR1 MDHEN, CDR2 SYDVKM. V shed 5 bases and J shed 6 bases, with 17 bases lying between them. The CDR3 nucleotides read TGTGCCAGCAGTCTTAGGAGCGGGCCCTCCAATGAGCAGTTCTTC. Translated: CASSLRSGPSNEQFF.

The rearrangement joins TRBV5-1 to TRBJ1-2, with D unresolved. Trimming stripped 0 bases from V and 9 bases from J, with 18 bases between. CDR3 length: 15 amino acids. Germline V gene lookup returns CDR1 SGHRS and CDR2 YFSETQ. This CDR3 is CASSLEVSTVSRYTF. The CDR3 nucleotides read TGCGCCAGCAGCTTGGAAGTATCGACTGTCTCCCGCTACACCTTC.

This rearrangement joins TRBV7-9 to TRBJ2-7, with D possibly TRBD2 on 6 matching bases. The CDR3 totals 12 residues. Trimming pared 5 bases from V and 6 bases from J, leaving 11 bases between. Germline CDR1 is SEHNR and CDR2 is FQNEAQ (reference sequence). The CDR3 bases are TGTGCCAGCAGCGAGGGAGGTCTCGAGCAGTACTTC. Protein sequence: CASSEGGLEQYF.

The V gene is TRBV6-5, the J gene TRBJ2-5; 8 positions agree with TRBD2. The trim removed 5 bases at V and 4 bases at J, leaving 6 bases unmatched. This CDR3 contains 14 residues. Germline V lookup: CDR1 MNHEY, CDR2 SVGAGI. CDR3 protein: CASSQTSATETQYF. DNA of the CDR3: TGTGCCAGCAGTCAGACTAGCGCGACAGAGACCCAGTACTTC.

The V and J genes are TRBV6-5 and TRBJ2-7, with 8 bases matching TRBD1. CDR3 length: 15 amino acids. CDR1 MNHEY and CDR2 SVGAGI come from the germline V gene. V trimming: 5 bases; J trimming: 2 bases; junction bases outside the gene matches: 8. CDR3 in amino acids: CASSRTGSFAYEQYF. Written as DNA, the CDR3 is TGTGCCAGCAGTAGGACAGGGTCGTTTGCCTACGAGCAGTACTTC.

The rearrangement uses TRBV28 and TRBJ2-3; tentative D call: TRBD2 (6 bases). From germline, CDR1 is MDHEN and CDR2 SYDVKM. V shed 5 bases and J shed 0 bases, with 12 bases lying between them. This CDR3 is 15 amino acids long. The CDR3 DNA is TGTGCCAGCAGTCCGGGGGTTTATAGCACAGATACGCAGTATTTT. Protein: CASSPGVYSTDTQYF.

The chain couples TRBV5-1 to TRBJ2-5; a weak D match, TRBD2 (6 bases). The CDR3 spans 15 residues. Trimming left V 4 bases short and J 2 bases short, with 15 bases between. Germline-derived CDR1 and CDR2 are SGHRS and YFSETQ. The CDR3 coding sequence is TGCGCCAGCAGCCCCCGGGACTCGCTACAAGAGACCCAGTACTTC. Translated, it gives CASSPRDSLQETQYF.

The chain links TRBV30 to TRBJ1-2, with 10 bases that match TRBD1. The CDR3 loop spans 15 amino acids. The junction had 8 bases not matched to a gene; V was cut back by 0 bases and J by 7 bases. Germline-derived CDR1 and CDR2 are GTSNPN and SVGIG (reference sequence). The CDR3 sequence is CAWSVGATGGFGYTF. The CDR3 coding sequence is TGTGCCTGGAGTGTGGGCGCGACAGGGGGCTTTGGCTACACCTTC.

This sequence joins TRBV19 and TRBJ2-1, with TRBD1 matching over 9 bases. CDR1 and CDR2 (germline): LNHDA, SQIVND (reference sequence). After removal of 9 bases from V and 4 bases from J, the junction contained 7 bases not matched to a gene. This CDR3 contains 14 residues. The CDR3 spells CASQTGGRYNEQFF. The CDR3 DNA follows: TGTGCCAGCCAGACAGGGGGGAGGTACAATGAGCAGTTCTTC.

The V and J genes are TRBV27 and TRBJ1-1; 9 nucleotides match TRBD1. This CDR3 spans 13 amino acids. CDR1 and CDR2 (germline): MNHEY, SMNVEV (reference sequence). The V segment lost 5 bases and the J segment 3 bases; nucleotides outside the gene matches: 1. The CDR3 sequence: CASSGQGHTEAFF. CDR3 DNA sequence: TGTGCCAGCAGTGGACAGGGGCACACTGAAGCTTTCTTT.

As DNA, the CDR3 is TGTGCCAGCAGACACGCAAGGACAGGGGGTCCGGGTGGCTACACCTTC. This sequence encodes CASRHARTGGPGGYTF. The chain uses TRBV2 and TRBJ1-2; 10 nucleotides align to TRBD1. V gave up 6 bases and J gave up 7 bases; unmatched junction bases: 14. The V gene's germline CDR1 is SNHLY and CDR2 FYNNEI. The CDR3 has 16 amino acids.

The chain combines TRBV18 with TRBJ1-1; D possibly corresponds to TRBD1 (6 bases). CDR1 is KGHSH and CDR2 is LQKENI in the germline V gene. There are 14 residues in the CDR3. Trimming took 6 bases from V and 3 from J, leaving 14 bases between them. The CDR3: CASSSQGFDTEAFF. As DNA, the CDR3 is TGTGCCAGCTCCTCACAGGGATTTGACACTGAAGCTTTCTTT.

The V and J genes are TRBV6-5 and TRBJ1-1; D uncertain. The CDR3 is 14 residues long. Trimming pared 5 bases from V and 1 base from J, leaving 11 bases between. In germline, CDR1 is MNHEY, CDR2 SVGAGI. CDR3: CASSPTPGNTEAFF. Here the CDR3 DNA reads TGTGCCAGCAGTCCCACCCCGGGGAACACTGAAGCTTTCTTT.